Sequencing of this TCR beta chain was carried out in a study of cytomegalovirus exposure and HLA in healthy donors. Regarding the study as a whole: A later analysis associated 16,951 TCR beta sequences with HLA alleles at a 0.05 false discovery rate. The HLA-A and HLA-B alleles of most subjects were reportedly predicted accurately from TCR beta sequences. When a later analysis compared HLA-associated TCR beta chains with equally common others, the HLA-associated chains turned out to be more clonally expanded and to have lower generation probabilities.

V was clipped by 0 bases and J by 4 bases; unmatched bases: 5. Germline lookup yields CDR1 LNHDA and CDR2 SQIVND (reference sequence). This CDR3 has 15 residues. Researchers ran the PCR with 60 Vbeta and 13 Jbeta primers. Profiled with immunoSEQ multiplex PCR; TCRdb holds only in-frame clones, not every one. The data hold roughly 170,000 clones, with roughly 70% observed a single time. Concerning this clone itself: The antigen is unknown.

The chain has TRBV19 and TRBJ2-5, with 7 bases matching TRBD1. This clonotype was sampled from a girl aged 5 to 17 in good health and CMV-seronegative. Sequencing was performed on PBMCs. The CDR3: CASSIDQGGRETQYF. The CDR3 DNA follows: TGTGCCAGTAGTATAGATCAAGGGGGCCGAGAGACCCAGTACTTC. The whole variable domain, filled in from reference TRBV19 and TRBJ2-5, reads DGGITQSPKYLFRKEGQNVTLSCEQNLNHDAMYWYRQDPGQGLRLIYYSQIVNDFQKGDIAEGYSVSREKKESFPLTVTSAQKNPTAFYLCASSIDQGGRETQYFGPGTRLLVL.